This is a list of T cell receptor beta chains from one sample in a study of OX40 agonist ivuxolimab in advanced cancers. Sequencing used immunoSEQ multiplex PCR; TCRdb keeps in-frame clones, though not all of them. The table shows about 62,000 clones, with around nine tenths occurring only once. The source material was CD4+ or CD8+ T cells sorted from blood, sampled in a trial of the OX40 agonist ivuxolimab. The receptors here all came from an adult with an advanced solid tumor such as melanoma, head and neck, liver or kidney cancer. CDR3s include the opening cysteine and the closing phenylalanine or tryptophan. D genes are given only for firm matches. Rows give clone size only sometimes, using once, few, many, or a class for an expanded clone.

>-|TRBV19|TRBJ2-3|-
TGTGCCAGTAGAGAAACTGGCCCCACAGATACGCAGTATTTT
CASRETGPTDTQYF
>-|TRBV7-9|TRBJ2-7|TRBD2
TGTGCCAGCAGCTTAGGGGTCGCGGGACTAGCCCTCTACGAGCAGTACTTC
CASSLGVAGLALYEQYF
>-|TRBV14|TRBJ2-3|-
TGTGCCAGCAGCCGGGACCCCGTGACGAGGGGCACAGATACGCAGTATTTT
CASSRDPVTRGTDTQYF
>-|TRBV27|TRBJ1-2|TRBD1
TGTGCCACGGGACAGCAAGAAGGCTATGGCTACACCTTC
CATGQQEGYGYTF
>few|TRBV4-1|TRBJ2-7|TRBD1
TGCGCCAGCAGCCTCAACAGGGGGCCCTACGAGCAGTACTTC
CASSLNRGPYEQYF
>-|TRBV27|TRBJ2-7|TRBD1
TGTGCCAGCTGGACCGGGACAGTTCTCTACGAGCAGTACTTC
CASWTGTVLYEQYF
>-|TRBV28|TRBJ2-7|-
TGTGCCAGCAGGCGTGGGGCATTCTACGAGCAGTACTTC
CASRRGAFYEQYF
>-|TRBV5-4|TRBJ2-5|-
TGTGCCAGCAGCTCGATCGGTGCCCAAGAGACCCAGTACTTC
CASSSIGAQETQYF
>once|TRBV2|TRBJ1-2|-
TGTGCCAGCAGTGAAAGCGCCAGCAACTATGGCTACACCTTC
CASSESASNYGYTF
>-|TRBV5-1|TRBJ1-5|TRBD1
TGCGCCAGCAGCTTGGGGACAGGGTTCAATCAGCCCCAGCATTTT
CASSLGTGFNQPQHF
>-|TRBV7-9|TRBJ1-3|-
TGTGCCAGCAGCCCGATTGTGGGGGCTGGAAACACCATATATTTT
CASSPIVGAGNTIYF
>-|TRBV7-9|TRBJ1-3|-
TGTGCCAGCAGGGCAGGGGCTGGAAACACCATATATTTT
CASRAGAGNTIYF
>-|TRBV27|TRBJ2-3|TRBD1
TGTGCCAGCAGTTTCAGGACAGGGCCCCTCAGCACAGATACGCAGTATTTT
CASSFRTGPLSTDTQYF
>-|TRBV19|TRBJ2-3|-
TGTGCCAGTGGAAGGGGGGGCGAGGCCCGCACAGATACGCAGTATTTT
CASGRGGEARTDTQYF
>-|TRBV10-3|TRBJ1-1|-
TGTGCCATCAGTAATTTGAACACTGAAGCTTTCTTT
CAISNLNTEAFF
>-|TRBV21-1|TRBJ2-2|-
TGTGCCAGCAGCAAAGAACGGGACAGGGTGGCCGGGGAGCTGTTTTTT
CASSKERDRVAGELFF
>few|TRBV5-4|TRBJ2-4|TRBD2
TGTGCCAGCAGCTCGGGAGGGTCTTTAGCCAAAAACATTCAGTACTTC
CASSSGGSLAKNIQYF
>once|TRBV9|TRBJ2-3|TRBD1
TGTGCCAGCAGCCCACGACAGGGGGAAGGCACAGATACGCAGTATTTT
CASSPRQGEGTDTQYF
>-|TRBV7-2|TRBJ2-5|-
TGTGCCAGCAGCCCGCACGAGGTTGCGGAGACCCAGTACTTC
CASSPHEVAETQYF
>-|TRBV5-4|TRBJ2-1|TRBD2
TGTGCCAGCAGCTCAGGGACTAGCGTCCATGAGCAGTTCTTC
CASSSGTSVHEQFF
>few|TRBV7-7|TRBJ1-1|-
TGTGCCAGCAGCTTAGACAGGAACACTGAAGCTTTCTTT
CASSLDRNTEAFF
>-|TRBV9|TRBJ2-3|-
TGTGCCAGCAGCGTAGAAGCCGTAGGCACAGATACGCAGTATTTT
CASSVEAVGTDTQYF
>once|TRBV16|TRBJ2-7|-
TGTGCCAGCAGCCTCGGGACTCCCTCTATCGAGCAGTACTTC
CASSLGTPSIEQYF
>-|TRBV5-1|TRBJ1-1|-
TGCGCCAGCAGCTTAGGTCAGAGGAACACTGAAGCTTTCTTT
CASSLGQRNTEAFF
>-|TRBV6-5|TRBJ2-7|-
TGTGCCACCACAATCGGGACCGAGCAGTACTTC
CATTIGTEQYF
>-|TRBV29-1|TRBJ2-3|TRBD1
TGCAGCGCAGGGACAGGGGGTGGTTGGAGCACAGATACGCAGTATTTT
CSAGTGGGWSTDTQYF
>-|TRBV29-1|TRBJ1-1|-
TGCAGCGTGACCGGCGTAGGGAACACTGAAGCTTTCTTT
CSVTGVGNTEAFF
>-|TRBV27|TRBJ1-6|-
TGTGCCAGCAGTTTAAGCCGATCGGCCTCACCCCTCCACTTT
CASSLSRSASPLHF
>-|TRBV7-9|TRBJ1-4|TRBD1
TGTGCCAGCAGCCACGACAGGGGGTACGAAAAACTGTTTTTT
CASSHDRGYEKLFF
>-|TRBV5-6|TRBJ1-1|-
TGTGCCAGCAGCTTGGTACCCGGTGAAGCTTTCTTT
CASSLVPGEAFF
>-|TRBV11-2|TRBJ1-1|-
TGTGCCAGCAGCTTAGATATGGCCGGGAACACTGAAGCTTTCTTT
CASSLDMAGNTEAFF
>-|TRBV11-3|TRBJ1-1|-
TGTGCCAGCAGCTTAGGAGGAGGGTTGAACACTGAAGCTTTCTTT
CASSLGGGLNTEAFF
>-|TRBV27|TRBJ2-2|-
TGTGCCAGCAAGTTGGGGGGGAACACCGGGGAGCTGTTTTTT
CASKLGGNTGELFF
>-|TRBV5-4|TRBJ2-7|-
-
CASSSTLGGAYEQYF
>-|TRBV18|TRBJ2-2|-
TGTGCCAGCTCCCCATCCAACACCGGGGAGCTGTTTTTT
CASSPSNTGELFF
>-|TRBV4-2|TRBJ1-2|TRBD1
TGTGCCAGCAGCCCGGGACAGGGGCAGAACTATGGCTACACCTTC
CASSPGQGQNYGYTF
>-|TRBV10-3|TRBJ2-7|-
TGTGCCATCAGTGAACGACAGGGAGGGGTGGGGAGAGAGCAGTACTTC
CAISERQGGVGREQYF
>-|TRBV9|TRBJ2-1|-
TGTGCCAGCAGCGTAGAAGGGAGGAATGAGCAGTTCTTC
CASSVEGRNEQFF
>once|TRBV7-3|TRBJ2-5|-
TGTGCCAGCAGCCCTAGGGGAAAAGAGACCCAGTACTTC
CASSPRGKETQYF
>-|TRBV7-8|TRBJ2-1|TRBD1
TGTGCCAGCAACAAGAGGGGGACAGATCACAATGAGCAGTTCTTC
CASNKRGTDHNEQFF
>-|TRBV7-2|TRBJ2-1|-
TGTGCCAGCAGCTCCGGACTACGTTCCAATGAGCAGTTCTTC
CASSSGLRSNEQFF
>few|TRBV19|TRBJ2-2|-
TGTGCCAGTAAAGGGCGGGTCGGGGAGCTGTTTTTT
CASKGRVGELFF
>-|TRBV4-2|TRBJ1-4|TRBD1
TGTGCCAGCAGCCCCGACAGGGCCGAGGCTAATGAAAAACTGTTTTTT
CASSPDRAEANEKLFF
>-|TRBV9|TRBJ2-7|TRBD2
TGTGCCAGCAGCCCGGCTCCCTCGGGAGGTCTTTCCGAGCAGTACTTC
CASSPAPSGGLSEQYF
>-|TRBV29-1|TRBJ1-1|TRBD1
TGCAGCGTTGTAGGGAGGACAGGGGATGCTTTCTTT
CSVVGRTGDAFF
>-|TRBV10-3|TRBJ2-3|TRBD2
TGTGCCATCAGCAGCGGGAGCCTTAGCACAGATACGCAGTATTTT
CAISSGSLSTDTQYF
>once|TRBV5-1|TRBJ2-5|-
TGCGCCAGCAGCTTGGGTGCTCTGGAGACCCAGTACTTC
CASSLGALETQYF
>-|TRBV6-6|TRBJ1-1|-
TGTGCCAGCAGTTCCCGACTCGGTACTGAAGCTTTCTTT
CASSSRLGTEAFF
>once|TRBV2|TRBJ1-2|-
TGTGCCAGCAGTGTTTCTCGGGGAACGGGTGGCTACACCTTC
CASSVSRGTGGYTF
>-|TRBV10-1|TRBJ2-1|-
TGCGCCAGCAGTTTGGACTGGCGAAATGAGCAGTTCTTC
CASSLDWRNEQFF
>-|TRBV7-8|TRBJ1-1|-
TGTGCCAGCAGCCCACGGGGGATCGGGTTGGGCGCTGAAGCTTTCTTT
CASSPRGIGLGAEAFF
>-|TRBV11-3|TRBJ2-2|TRBD2
TGTGCCAGCAGCGAAACCACTAGCGGGAGGGCCCTGGGGAACACCGGGGAGCTGTTTTTT
CASSETTSGRALGNTGELFF
>-|TRBV18|TRBJ2-3|-
TGTGCCAGCTCACCGCAGAGGGCGGGAATTTCCACAGATACGCAGTATTTT
CASSPQRAGISTDTQYF
>-|TRBV6-1|TRBJ1-5|-
TGTGCCAGCAGTGAAGAGGGCAGGGGACAGCCCCAGCATTTT
CASSEEGRGQPQHF
>-|TRBV5-1|TRBJ2-7|-
TGCGCCAGCAGCTTGTTGCAGGGTGGCCGGGAGCAGTACTTC
CASSLLQGGREQYF
>-|TRBV6-1|TRBJ1-1|-
TGTGCCAGCAGTGAATCCCTTTACACTGAAGCTTTCTTT
CASSESLYTEAFF
>few|TRBV12-5|TRBJ2-5|-
TGTGCTAGTGGTTTGAGAGGGTTAGAGACCCAGTACTTC
CASGLRGLETQYF
>-|TRBV20-1|TRBJ1-2|-
TGCAGTGCTAGTGTTGGTTATGGCTACACCTTC
CSASVGYGYTF
>-|TRBV15|TRBJ2-7|-
TGTGCCACCAGCAGAGATTATCTGAGGACCTCCTACGAGCAGTACTTC
CATSRDYLRTSYEQYF